The text below deals with one TCR beta chain. Authors' processing steps: Cell counts per sample came from amplifying reference gene primers. Data came from immunoSEQ multiplex PCR; TCRdb stores just in-frame clones and leaves some out. The V and J calls and clone size come from that table; D and trimming were worked out from the DNA. The table records approximately 210,000 clones, roughly 84% of them present only once. The data are from a study of blood T cell repertoires in COVID-19. Looking at the study overall: Samples of COVID-19 (acute and convalescent) were obtained from the United States, Italy and Spain. Nucleic acid was either cDNA or gDNA, and it came from T cells, B-cell-depleted T cells, or PBMCs.

The CDR3 is made up of 16 amino acids. Germline loops: CDR1 SEHNR, CDR2 FQNEAQ (reference sequence). V shed 1 base and J shed 7 bases, with 19 bases lying between them. The source material was peripheral blood. The TCR was taken from a woman aged 40 to 50 who had recovered from COVID-19. The V call is TRBV7-9, the J call TRBJ2-5, with D perhaps matching TRBD2 (6 bases). CDR3 protein: CASSLGNREIGGTQYF. The CDR3 DNA is TGTGCCAGCAGCTTAGGGAACCGGGAGATCGGGGGGACCCAGTACTTC.